What follows are 28 T cell receptor beta chains derived from one specimen sequenced in a study of CXCR3-negative and CXCR3-positive naive CD8 T cells. UMI-labeled 5' RACE yielded the TRB cDNA libraries. Using the 5' RACE reads, TCRdb records one entry per CDR3 protein without DNA. This table lists 40,000 to 45,000 distinct CDR3 sequences. Sample: naive CXCR3- CD8+ T cells from blood. Noted subset: CD45RO-CCR7+CD27+CD95- naive CD8+ T cells lacking CXCR3 (TNR3-). Receptor source: a human donor in good health. Some clones in this sample may be carry-over from other donors' samples.

The genes are TRBV6-1 and TRBJ2-7. The CDR3 is 17 residues long. CDR1 is MNHNS and CDR2 is SASEGT in the germline V gene. The CDR3 loop reads CASSEALLQTSSYEQYF.

The chain joins TRBV20-1 to TRBJ2-7. Germline V gene sequence: CDR1 DFQATT, CDR2 SNEGSKA (reference sequence). This CDR3 has 11 amino acids. CDR3 loop: CSALAAYEQYF.

The rearrangement joins TRBV27 to TRBJ2-7; checking the TCRdb D call of TRBD2 is not possible without DNA. The germline V gene has CDR1 MNHEY and CDR2 SMNVEV (reference sequence). The length of the CDR3 is 16 residues. The CDR3 sequence is CASSSYGGALFYEQYF.

The J gene is TRBJ2-5, the V gene TRBV6-5; as DNA is missing, the TRBD1 call by TCRdb cannot be tested. The CDR3 is made up of 15 amino acids. Germline V gene sequence: CDR1 MNHEY, CDR2 SVGAGI. CDR3 sequence: CASSYSRGREQTQYF.

This chain uses TRBV7-9 with TRBJ2-1; there is no DNA to check the TCRdb D call of TRBD1. Germline V gene lookup returns CDR1 SEHNR and CDR2 FQNEAQ (reference sequence). The CDR3 is made up of 14 amino acids. The CDR3 sequence: CASIHGGGYNEQFF.

This sequence joins TRBV7-9 and TRBJ2-7; TCRdb's assignment of TRBD1 cannot be checked, as there is no DNA. CDR1 and CDR2 from the germline V gene are SEHNR and FQNEAQ (reference sequence). This CDR3 is built from 15 residues. CDR3 residues: CASSSTGTQVYEQYF.

This chain links TRBV20-1 with TRBJ2-3; TCRdb designates TRBD1, a call that cannot be tested without DNA. Germline CDR1 DFQATT, CDR2 SNEGSKA (reference sequence). This CDR3 is built from 14 residues. The CDR3 loop is CSAFRDRNTDTQYF.

The V call is TRBV29-1, the J call TRBJ1-5; TCRdb selects TRBD1, and the lack of DNA leaves this call unchecked. Germline CDR1 reads SQVTM; CDR2 reads ANQGSEA. The CDR3 consists of 20 residues. CDR3 in amino acids: CSVEDRVFFRLSYSNQPQHF.

The gene calls are TRBV4-2 and TRBJ2-3; the D call from TCRdb, TRBD1, cannot be confirmed without DNA. The CDR3 is 15 amino acids. Germline V gene sequence: CDR1 LGHNA, CDR2 YNFKEQ. The chain's CDR3 is CASSQGQTYTDTQYF.

The rearrangement links TRBV6-2 or TRBV6-3 to TRBJ1-5. Germline V gene lookup returns CDR1 MNHEY and CDR2 SVGEGT. This CDR3 spans 14 amino acids. The CDR3 reads CATERDPENQPQHF.

The chain links TRBV20-1 to TRBJ2-7; lacking DNA, the TRBD2 call made by TCRdb goes unchecked. Germline V gene data show CDR1 as DFQATT and CDR2 as SNEGSKA (reference sequence). The CDR3 is made up of 15 amino acids. This CDR3 reads CSASRRTRNPYEQYF.

The J gene is TRBJ1-5, the V gene TRBV20-1. The CDR3 loop spans 16 amino acids. The germline CDR1 and CDR2 sequences are DFQATT and SNEGSKA (reference sequence). The CDR3 loop reads CSARAIDRYSNQPQHF.

This rearrangement joins TRBV7-9 to TRBJ1-1. The germline gives CDR1 SEHNR, CDR2 FQNEAQ (reference sequence). The CDR3 has 12 amino acids. CDR3 protein: CASRAENTEAFF.

The chain combines TRBV5-1 with TRBJ2-1. This CDR3 is built from 13 residues. Germline V gene lookup returns CDR1 SGHRS and CDR2 YFSETQ. The chain's CDR3 is CASSLVTENEQFF.

J is TRBJ2-4 and V is TRBV11-2; TCRdb's D call, TRBD2, is unchecked because there is no DNA. Germline V gene lookup returns CDR1 SGHAT and CDR2 FQNNGV. There are 14 residues in the CDR3. CDR3 loop: CASSLGEGGDIQYF. The full variable domain, rest sourced from reference TRBV11-2 and TRBJ2-4, is EAGVAQSPRYKIIEKRQSVAFWCNPISGHATLYWYQQILGQGPKLLIQFQNNGVVDDSQLPKDRFSAERLKGVDSTLKIQPAKLEDSAVYLCASSLGEGGDIQYFGAGTRLSVL.

This chain connects TRBV20-1 to TRBJ2-7; the D call from TCRdb, TRBD1, cannot be confirmed without DNA. The V gene's germline CDR1 is DFQATT and CDR2 SNEGSKA (reference sequence). The CDR3 contains 14 residues. The CDR3 protein is CSARARANSYEQYF.

This rearrangement joins TRBV29-1 to TRBJ2-7; TCRdb lists TRBD1, though no DNA is available to test this call. This CDR3 contains 15 residues. Germline values: CDR1 SQVTM, CDR2 ANQGSEA. CDR3 protein: CSVELVGTGNYEQYF.

The CDR3 reads CASMAGNGANVLTF. The J gene is TRBJ2-6, the V gene TRBV25-1. The CDR3 length is 14 residues. Per the germline V gene, CDR1 is MGHDK and CDR2 is SYGVNS.

V gene TRBV29-1 combines with J gene TRBJ2-7; TCRdb picks TRBD1, but there is no DNA to check that call. CDR1 SQVTM and CDR2 ANQGSEA come from the germline V gene. The CDR3 runs to 16 residues. CDR3 region: CSVAGGGGQASYEQYF.

The chain uses TRBV20-1 and TRBJ1-1; TCRdb's D call, TRBD1, is unchecked because there is no DNA. Per the germline V gene, CDR1 is DFQATT and CDR2 is SNEGSKA (reference sequence). This CDR3 contains 18 residues. The CDR3 protein is CSARGLAGVGGMNTEAFF.

The V gene is TRBV6-5, the J gene TRBJ1-1. The germline CDR1 and CDR2 sequences are MNHEY and SVGAGI. The CDR3 is made up of 13 amino acids. CDR3 in amino acids: CASSDRTNTEAFF.

The genes are TRBV4-3 and TRBJ1-4; TCRdb proposes TRBD1, but this gene call is untestable without DNA. This CDR3 contains 16 residues. CDR1 and CDR2 (germline): LGHNA, YSLEER. CDR3 sequence: CASSQDRGTGDEKLFF.

This chain links TRBV7-9 with TRBJ2-7; TCRdb lists TRBD1, though no DNA is available to test this call. The CDR3 runs to 13 residues. Per germline, CDR1 SEHNR and CDR2 FQNEAQ (reference sequence). The CDR3 reads CASSSGTTYEQYF. Supplemented by reference TRBV7-9 and TRBJ2-7, the full variable domain reads DTGVSQNPRHKITKRGQNVTFRCDPISEHNRLYWYRQTLGQGPEFLTYFQNEAQLEKSRLLSDRFSAERPKGSFSTLEIQRTEQGDSAMYLCASSSGTTYEQYFGPGTRLTVT.

This chain joins TRBV6-6 and TRBJ2-7; the D gene TCRdb calls, TRBD1, cannot be checked with no DNA. From germline, CDR1 is MNHNY and CDR2 SVGAGI (reference sequence). This CDR3 is 19 amino acids long. Here the CDR3 reads CASSYSMFSPGGGSYEQYF.

Considering frequency, this clonotype is medium-sized (0.01 to 0.1%). The genes are TRBV7-3 and TRBJ2-5. Germline V gives CDR1 SGHTA, CDR2 FQGTGA. The CDR3 is made up of 13 amino acids. CDR3 sequence: CASSRTDQETQYF.

The rearrangement uses TRBV29-1 and TRBJ2-2; TCRdb picks TRBD1, but there is no DNA to check that call. Germline V gives CDR1 SQVTM, CDR2 ANQGSEA. The CDR3 has 13 amino acids. CDR3 region: CSVGDIDTGELFF.

The V gene is TRBV29-1, the J gene TRBJ1-2; the TCRdb call, TRBD1, lacks DNA for checking. CDR1 and CDR2 from the germline V gene are SQVTM and ANQGSEA. The length of the CDR3 is 13 residues. The CDR3 protein is CSVEDRDDYGYTF.

The J gene is TRBJ1-1, the V gene TRBV28; there is no DNA to check the TCRdb D call of TRBD1. The germline gives CDR1 MDHEN, CDR2 SYDVKM. The CDR3 has 16 residues. CDR3 region: CASSLAGTGGLTEAFF.